These T cell receptor beta chains were read from a single sample in a study of read filtering for tumor transcriptome and immune sequencing. In TCRdb, the reads were re-called with MiXCR into one record per CDR3 protein. The data contain roughly 59,000 distinct CDR3 sequences, less than 20% of them seen just once; the ten biggest clones take up around 9.9%. The sample was a population of CD138-negative cells sorted from bone marrow. These receptors were taken from a donor at least 40 years old with multiple myeloma. Each CDR3 is given with its conserved first and last residue. The D gene is left open where the match is weak. Only some rows state a clone size, as once, few, many or a class for expanded clones.

cdr3_aa: CASSLFVKGQAQNTEAFF
cdr3_nt: TGTGCCAGCAGCCTCTTCGTAAAGGGCCAGGCCCAAAACACTGAAGCTTTCTTT
v_call: TRBV28
clone_size: many
d_call: -
j_call: TRBJ1-1

cdr3_aa: CASTGPGPRVGRETQYF
cdr3_nt: TGCGCCAGCACCGGACCGGGCCCGAGGGTGGGCCGGGAGACCCAGTACTTC
v_call: TRBV10-1
clone_size: many
d_call: -
j_call: TRBJ2-5

cdr3_aa: CASSFGLLSMNTEAFF
cdr3_nt: TGTGCCAGCAGCTTCGGACTTCTTTCCATGAACACTGAAGCTTTCTTT
v_call: TRBV7-9
clone_size: many
d_call: -
j_call: TRBJ1-1

cdr3_aa: CASSQQPHVERIGELFF
cdr3_nt: TGTGCCAGCAGCCAACAACCACACGTAGAGCGGATCGGGGAGCTGTTTTTT
v_call: TRBV7-9
clone_size: many
d_call: -
j_call: TRBJ2-2

cdr3_aa: CSADRRNTGELFF
cdr3_nt: TGCAGCGCTGACAGGAGGAACACCGGGGAGCTGTTTTTT
v_call: TRBV29-1
clone_size: many
d_call: -
j_call: TRBJ2-2

cdr3_aa: CASSLGLAGGEQYF
cdr3_nt: TGTGCCAGCAGCTTAGGGCTAGCGGGGGGTGAGCAGTACTTC
v_call: TRBV7-9
clone_size: -
d_call: TRBD2
j_call: TRBJ2-7

cdr3_aa: CSARPSSVLKGGNEQFF
cdr3_nt: TGCAGTGCTAGACCGTCCTCGGTCTTGAAGGGGGGGAATGAGCAGTTCTTC
v_call: TRBV20-1
clone_size: many
d_call: -
j_call: TRBJ2-1

cdr3_aa: CASSVSGRNEQFF
cdr3_nt: TGTGCCAGCAGCGTAAGCGGGAGGAATGAGCAGTTCTTC
v_call: TRBV7-9
clone_size: many
d_call: TRBD2
j_call: TRBJ2-1

cdr3_aa: CASSQEGSGTNGRGETQYF
cdr3_nt: TGCGCCAGCAGCCAAGAGGGATCGGGGACTAACGGAAGAGGGGAGACCCAGTACTTC
v_call: TRBV4-1
clone_size: -
d_call: TRBD2
j_call: TRBJ2-5

cdr3_aa: CATSAPSPGQRYQETQYF
cdr3_nt: TGTGCCACCAGTGCCCCTTCCCCGGGCCAACGGTACCAAGAGACCCAGTACTTC
v_call: TRBV24-1
clone_size: many
d_call: -
j_call: TRBJ2-5

cdr3_aa: CASSFAKGQGSSYEQYF
cdr3_nt: TGTGCCAGCAGCTTCGCAAAGGGGCAGGGGAGCTCCTACGAGCAGTACTTC
v_call: TRBV5-6
clone_size: -
d_call: -
j_call: TRBJ2-7

cdr3_aa: CASSYTVAGAHNEQFF
cdr3_nt: TGTGCCAGCAGTTACACCGTAGCGGGAGCCCACAATGAGCAGTTCTTC
v_call: TRBV6-2/TRBV6-3
clone_size: -
d_call: TRBD2
j_call: TRBJ2-1

cdr3_aa: CASSSQLAGGRDPTQYF
cdr3_nt: TGTGCCAGCAGCTCCCAACTAGCCGGCGGGAGGGATCCTACGCAGTATTTT
v_call: TRBV5-4
clone_size: many
d_call: TRBD2
j_call: TRBJ2-3

cdr3_aa: CASSPGTSGRRALTDTQYF
cdr3_nt: TGTGCCAGCAGCCCCGGGACTAGCGGGAGACGGGCCCTCACAGATACGCAGTATTTT
v_call: TRBV7-9
clone_size: many
d_call: TRBD2
j_call: TRBJ2-3

cdr3_aa: CASVPGQGIYEQYF
cdr3_nt: TGTGCCAGCGTACCGGGACAGGGGATTTACGAGCAGTACTTC
v_call: TRBV10-3
clone_size: -
d_call: TRBD1
j_call: TRBJ2-7

cdr3_aa: CASSQEGTSLGEQYF
cdr3_nt: TGTGCCAGCAGCCAAGAAGGGACATCGCTTGGGGAGCAGTACTTC
v_call: TRBV3-1
clone_size: many
d_call: -
j_call: TRBJ2-7

cdr3_aa: CAWGVGDTQYF
cdr3_nt: TGTGCCTGGGGAGTGGGAGATACGCAGTATTTT
v_call: TRBV30
clone_size: many
d_call: -
j_call: TRBJ2-3

cdr3_aa: CASNFADQETQYF
cdr3_nt: TGTGCCAGCAATTTTGCCGACCAGGAGACCCAGTACTTC
v_call: TRBV3-1
clone_size: many
d_call: -
j_call: TRBJ2-5

cdr3_aa: CASTPDRDGWKKLFF
cdr3_nt: TGTGCCAGCACCCCGGACCGGGATGGGTGGAAAAAACTGTTTTTT
v_call: TRBV28
clone_size: many
d_call: -
j_call: TRBJ1-4

cdr3_aa: CASSRGNNEQFF
cdr3_nt: TGTGCCAGCAGTCGGGGGAACAATGAGCAGTTCTTC
v_call: TRBV7-9
clone_size: many
d_call: -
j_call: TRBJ2-1

cdr3_aa: CASSGLAGNEQYF
cdr3_nt: TGCGCCAGCAGCGGGCTAGCGGGTAACGAGCAGTACTTC
v_call: TRBV5-1
clone_size: many
d_call: TRBD2
j_call: TRBJ2-7

cdr3_aa: CSASDGYTEAFF
cdr3_nt: TGCAGCGCTTCGGACGGATACACTGAAGCTTTCTTT
v_call: TRBV29-1
clone_size: many
d_call: -
j_call: TRBJ1-1

cdr3_aa: CSARDLGTGSYEQYF
cdr3_nt: TGCAGTGCTAGAGATCTAGGGACAGGGTCCTACGAGCAGTACTTC
v_call: TRBV20-1
clone_size: few
d_call: TRBD1
j_call: TRBJ2-7

cdr3_aa: CASSNDGRDEQFF
cdr3_nt: TGTGCCAGCAGCAATGACGGGCGGGATGAGCAGTTCTTC
v_call: TRBV21-1
clone_size: -
d_call: -
j_call: TRBJ2-1

cdr3_aa: CSARDLEGGPHNEQFF
cdr3_nt: TGCAGTGCTAGAGATCTTGAGGGGGGGCCCCACAATGAGCAGTTCTTC
v_call: TRBV20-1
clone_size: many
d_call: -
j_call: TRBJ2-1

cdr3_aa: CASSQEGFLMSSYNEQFF
cdr3_nt: TGTGCCAGCAGCCAAGAGGGCTTTCTGATGAGCTCCTACAATGAGCAGTTCTTC
v_call: TRBV3-1
clone_size: many
d_call: -
j_call: TRBJ2-1

cdr3_aa: CSVGQGYGYTF
cdr3_nt: TGCAGCGTAGGACAGGGATATGGCTACACCTTC
v_call: TRBV29-1
clone_size: -
d_call: TRBD1
j_call: TRBJ1-2